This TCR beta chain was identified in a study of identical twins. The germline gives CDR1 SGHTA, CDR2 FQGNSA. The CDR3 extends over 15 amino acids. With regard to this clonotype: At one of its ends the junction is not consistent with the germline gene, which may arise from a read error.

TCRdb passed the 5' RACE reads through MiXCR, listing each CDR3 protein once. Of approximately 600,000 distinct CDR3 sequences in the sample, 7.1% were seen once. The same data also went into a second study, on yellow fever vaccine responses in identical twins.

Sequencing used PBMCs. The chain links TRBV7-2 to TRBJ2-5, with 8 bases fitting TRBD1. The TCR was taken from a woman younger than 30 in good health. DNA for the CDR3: TGTGCCAGCAGCTTAGTAGCAGGGGGCGGGAAGACCCAGTACTTT. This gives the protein CASSLVAGGGKTQYF. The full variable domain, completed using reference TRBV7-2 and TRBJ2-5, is GAGVSQSPSNKVTEKGKDVELRCDPISGHTALYWYRQSLGQGLEFLIYFQGNSAPDKSGLPSDRFSAERTGGSVSTLTIQRTQQEDSAVYLCASSLVAGGGKTQYFGPGTRLLVL.